Following are 9 T cell receptor beta chains from one sample sequenced in a study of response to subunit inactivated influenza vaccine. A single record per CDR3 protein comes from TCRdb applying MiXCR to the RT-PCR reads. The top ten hold approximately 7% of the sample, which has about 700,000 distinct CDR3 sequences, approximately 15% seen once. The source material was PBMCs from blood, sampled less than 15 days before vaccination. The receptors were gathered from a man aged 45-60 years who received an inactivated influenza vaccine.

J is TRBJ2-7 and V is TRBV27; TRBD1 might be the D (6 bases). The V end was cut by 5 bases, the J end by 3 bases, with 17 bases between. Germline CDR1 MNHEY, CDR2 SMNVEV (reference sequence). This CDR3 has 15 amino acids. The CDR3 region is CASSDRTVDYYEQYF. Here the CDR3 DNA reads TGTGCCAGCAGTGACCGGACAGTCGACTACTACGAGCAGTACTTC.

V is TRBV24-1 and J is TRBJ2-1; D is unresolved. CDR1 KGHDR and CDR2 SFDVKD come from the germline V gene. The CDR3 runs to 12 residues. V lost 1 base and J 9 bases, leaving 6 bases between the germline ends. This CDR3 reads CATSDLTGEQFF. The CDR3, as DNA: TGTGCCACCAGTGATTTAACGGGTGAGCAGTTCTTC.

In its sample, this clonotype was seen a few times. The rearrangement links TRBV15 to TRBJ2-2; 10 bases agree with TRBD2. CDR1 LNHNV and CDR2 YYDKDF come from the germline V gene (reference sequence). This CDR3 spans 16 amino acids. V gave up 1 base and J gave up 8 bases; unmatched junction bases: 7. The CDR3 reads CATSRAQREGRGELFF. The CDR3 region has the DNA TGTGCCACCAGCAGAGCCCAGCGGGAGGGCCGAGGGGAGCTGTTTTTT.

This clonotype was counted a few times. This rearrangement joins TRBV28 to TRBJ2-3; 14 bases map to TRBD2. The CDR3 has 16 residues. J was trimmed by 9 bases and V by 5 bases; bases with no gene match: 10. CDR1 is MDHEN, CDR2 SYDVKM, per germline. The CDR3 here is CASSPSGLAGVRTQYF. Here the CDR3 DNA reads TGTGCCAGCAGTCCGTCGGGACTAGCGGGAGTCCGGACGCAGTATTTT.

A few counts support this clonotype. CDR3 DNA: TGCAGTGCTAGAGGGGGTAACAATCAGCCCCAGCATTTT. Amino acid sequence: CSARGGNNQPQHF. V is TRBV20-1 and J is TRBJ1-5; no definite D call. Germline CDR1 DFQATT, CDR2 SNEGSKA (reference sequence). The V gene lost 1 base and the J gene lost 3 bases, with 7 bases spanning the gap. The CDR3 consists of 13 residues.

The chain uses TRBV19 and TRBJ1-5, with TRBD1 matching over 8 bases. The CDR3 is 16 amino acids. Germline V gene lookup returns CDR1 LNHDA and CDR2 SQIVND (reference sequence). Losses at the gene ends were 5 bases for V and 4 bases for J; bases not matched to a gene: 10. CDR3 in DNA: TGTGCCAGTAGTCTCCGCCCGGGACAGGCGAATCAGCCCCAGCATTTT. Translated, it gives CASSLRPGQANQPQHF.

This clonotype has a handful of counts. The chain links TRBV6-2 or TRBV6-3 to TRBJ2-2, with TRBD1 as a possible D gene (7 bases). The CDR3 loop spans 17 amino acids. Germline CDR1 and CDR2: MNHEY and SVGEGT. The V and J ends lost 5 bases and 5 bases respectively, with 21 bases between them. CDR3 amino acids: CASSTDRVDSGTGELFF. The DNA of the CDR3 is TGTGCCAGCAGTACCGACAGGGTGGATAGCGGTACCGGGGAGCTGTTTTTT.

The chain employs TRBV5-1 and TRBJ2-1; D is unresolved. CDR3 length equals 15 residues. Germline-derived CDR1 and CDR2 are SGHRS and YFSETQ. The V end lost 4 bases, the J end lost 7 bases, and 18 bases lay between the germline ends. CDR3 sequence (DNA): TGCGCCAGCAGCGGCGGTTCGACCGTGGGGAATGAGCAGTTCTTC. This translates into CASSGGSTVGNEQFF.

V usage is TRBV28 and J usage is TRBJ1-5; a weak D match, TRBD1 (5 bases). The germline CDR1 and CDR2 sequences are MDHEN and SYDVKM. The V end lost 2 bases, the J end lost 6 bases, and 14 bases lay between the germline ends. This CDR3 comprises 15 residues. The CDR3 protein is CASSLLEGPSQPQHF. The DNA for the CDR3 is TGTGCCAGCAGTTTACTGGAGGGGCCGAGTCAGCCCCAGCATTTT.